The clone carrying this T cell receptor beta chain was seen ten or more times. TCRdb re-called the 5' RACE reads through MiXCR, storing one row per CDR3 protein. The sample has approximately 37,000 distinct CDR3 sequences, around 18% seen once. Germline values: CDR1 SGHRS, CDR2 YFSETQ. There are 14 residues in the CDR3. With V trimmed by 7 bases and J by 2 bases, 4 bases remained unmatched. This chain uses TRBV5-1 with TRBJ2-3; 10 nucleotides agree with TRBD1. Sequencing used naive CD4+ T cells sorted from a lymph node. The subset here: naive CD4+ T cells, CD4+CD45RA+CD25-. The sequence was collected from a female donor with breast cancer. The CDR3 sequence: CASRTGGHTDTQYF. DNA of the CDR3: TGCGCCAGCCGGACAGGGGGGCACACAGATACGCAGTATTTT. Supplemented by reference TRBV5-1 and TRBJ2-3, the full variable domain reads KAGVTQTPRYLIKTRGQQVTLSCSPISGHRSVSWYQQTPGQGLQFLFEYFSETQRNKGNFPGRFSGRQFSNSRSEMNVSTLELGDSALYLCASRTGGHTDTQYFGPGTRLTVL.